This TCR beta chain was sequenced in a study of human T cells and chemical hapten exposure. A single record per CDR3 protein comes from TCRdb applying MiXCR to the RACE reads. The sample carries tens of thousands of distinct CDR3 sequences, about 11% recorded once. Specified time point: pre-sensitization, week 0. Sample treatment: therapeutic diphenylcyclopropenone sensitization with weekly scalp DPC. Blood draws preceded each patch test application. The table lists this clonotype with many counts. The antigen remains undetermined. Study-wide results and limits: Expanded TCRs created a significantly greater count of big CDR3 similarity clusters than controls did.

Per the germline V gene, CDR1 is LGHDT and CDR2 is YNNKEL (reference sequence). The CDR3 has 14 residues. The V and J ends lost 1 base and 4 bases respectively, with 10 bases between them. This receptor was obtained from a woman aged 40 to 49 with alopecia areata. Some clones in this sample may be carry-over from other donors' samples. The gene calls are TRBV3-1 and TRBJ1-1; D may be TRBD1 (5 bases). This specimen was whole blood, taken in connection with sensitization to the hapten diphenylcyclopropenone (DPC). In DNA form, the CDR3 reads TGTGCCAGCAGCCAAGCGGCAGGGACCACTGAAGCTTTCTTT. This codes for CASSQAAGTTEAFF. Full variable domain (rest looked up from reference TRBV3-1 and TRBJ1-1): DTAVSQTPKYLVTQMGNDKSIKCEQNLGHDTMYWYKQDSKKFLKIMFSYNNKELIINETVPNRFSPKSPDKAHLNLHINSLELGDSAVYFCASSQAAGTTEAFFGQGTRLTVV.